This T cell receptor (beta chain) emerged from a study of human CD8 memory T cell subsets. Concerning this clonotype: The antigen is undetermined.

In germline, CDR1 is SEHNR, CDR2 FQNEAQ (reference sequence). This CDR3 contains 16 residues. Making the TCR beta libraries relied on UMI-labeled 5' RACE. No DNA is given; TCRdb re-called the 5' RACE reads and lists each CDR3 protein once. This repertoire includes around 19,000 distinct CDR3 sequences. Whole-study findings and limits: In stem-like memory T cells, Chao1 estimates suggested more diversity than in precursor exhausted T cells.

Cells that were CCR7+ PD-1- TIGIT- were defined as the stem-like memory CD8+ T cell population, referred to as TSTEM. The sequence was collected from a human donor in good health. Sequenced: CD8+ stem-like memory T cells (TSCM and TCM) sorted from PBMCs. The subset here: stem-like memory CD8 T cells (TSTEM), CCR7+ PD-1- TIGIT-. The V call is TRBV7-9, the J call TRBJ2-3; lacking DNA, the TRBD1 call made by TCRdb goes unchecked. CDR3 amino acids: CASSQQTEPGTDTQYF.